These T cell receptor beta chains were read from a single sample in a study of regulatory T cells in long-lasting Graves disease. TCRdb re-analysed the multiplex PCR reads in MiXCR, keeping a single row per CDR3 protein. The top ten hold about 15% of the sample, which has over 350,000 distinct CDR3 sequences, 14% seen once. The sample was also linked to a second study, of T cells in Graves' hyperthyroidism and ophthalmopathy.

This specimen was peripheral blood mononuclear cells (PBMCs), taken at new diagnosis, from a patient treated with antithyroid drugs. The source is a woman aged 45 to 65 with Graves disease. The CDR3 runs from the conserved cysteine through the conserved F or W. The order of the fields is D gene, J gene, V gene, CDR3 protein. A D gene is named only where the DNA matches it firmly.

>-|TRBJ2-7|TRBV3-1
CASSQVSYSYEQYF
>TRBD1|TRBJ1-5|TRBV6-5
CASSFSGQLSAQHF
>-|TRBJ2-3|TRBV30
CAWSVAGENTQYF
>-|TRBJ1-1|TRBV7-9
CASSLSIQDMGSPNTEAFF
>-|TRBJ1-3|TRBV29-1
CSVWAGVSGNTIYF
>TRBD2|TRBJ2-7|TRBV10-1
CASSSGLAGNPYEQYF
>-|TRBJ2-1|TRBV29-1
CSVNPGTVYNEQFF
>-|TRBJ2-1|TRBV6-2/TRBV6-3
CASSYRGRPYNEQFF
>TRBD1|TRBJ2-7|TRBV29-1
CSVGHRGTYEQYF
>TRBD2|TRBJ2-7|TRBV5-1
CASSLGLTSDAYEQYF
>-|TRBJ2-3|TRBV5-1
CASSLGGTRVTDTQYF
>TRBD2|TRBJ2-1|TRBV29-1
CSVVTLAGLYNEQFF
>-|TRBJ2-7|TRBV5-4
CASSVDVTYEQYF
>-|TRBJ2-1|TRBV5-4
CANFRQGSNEQFF
>-|TRBJ2-7|TRBV28
CASSLSGAPTYEQYF
>TRBD1|TRBJ2-3|TRBV10-1
CASMRTGPTDTQYF
>TRBD1|TRBJ1-1|TRBV7-9
CASSRDSGRFTEAFF
>TRBD1|TRBJ2-7|TRBV5-1
CASSFLRDRGYEQYF
>-|TRBJ2-7|TRBV20-1
CSARSGDEQYF
>TRBD1|TRBJ2-3|TRBV11-2
CASSHGQGSTDTQYF
>TRBD2|TRBJ2-3|TRBV12-3/TRBV12-4
CASSPGGRSDTQYF
>-|TRBJ1-4|TRBV5-6
CASSFGAGSLEKLFF
>-|TRBJ1-6|TRBV4-1
CASSQVGRELGSPLHF
>-|TRBJ1-5|TRBV2
CASSSRTEVEPQHF
>-|TRBJ2-3|TRBV9
CASSVGAQGGTDTQYF
>-|TRBJ2-1|TRBV12-3/TRBV12-4
CASTLDRGNEQFF
>-|TRBJ1-2|TRBV5-5
CASSLAGGNGYTF
>-|TRBJ2-3|TRBV28
CASSPTTADTQYF
>-|TRBJ2-2|TRBV28
CASSLTLNNGELFF
>TRBD2|TRBJ2-5|TRBV9
CASSVVGLAGGPETQYF
>-|TRBJ2-7|TRBV28
CASSLPTRGEQYF
>-|TRBJ2-1|TRBV3-1
CASSQGNYNEQFF
>-|TRBJ2-1|TRBV28
CASSLTLEQFF
>-|TRBJ1-4|TRBV10-3
CAISESFGNQKLFF
>TRBD1|TRBJ1-1|TRBV12-3/TRBV12-4
CASSADRGWTEAFF
>TRBD1|TRBJ1-2|TRBV11-1
CASSRRTGQRGYTF
>-|TRBJ2-2|TRBV28
CASRGPGENTGELFF
>TRBD2|TRBJ2-1|TRBV9
CASSVAGTTTYNEQFF
>TRBD2|TRBJ2-3|TRBV5-5
CASSCARTSGSFSTDTQYF
>-|TRBJ1-5|TRBV12-3/TRBV12-4
CASSLHSYSNQPQHF
>-|TRBJ2-5|TRBV11-1
CASSRDSMETQYF
>-|TRBJ1-1|TRBV20-1
CSARVGGGENTEAFF
>-|TRBJ2-2|TRBV5-1
CASSLVIAGDTGELFF
>-|TRBJ2-3|TRBV5-1
CASSLALGTQLDTDTQYF
>-|TRBJ1-2|TRBV19
CASSITTNYGYTF